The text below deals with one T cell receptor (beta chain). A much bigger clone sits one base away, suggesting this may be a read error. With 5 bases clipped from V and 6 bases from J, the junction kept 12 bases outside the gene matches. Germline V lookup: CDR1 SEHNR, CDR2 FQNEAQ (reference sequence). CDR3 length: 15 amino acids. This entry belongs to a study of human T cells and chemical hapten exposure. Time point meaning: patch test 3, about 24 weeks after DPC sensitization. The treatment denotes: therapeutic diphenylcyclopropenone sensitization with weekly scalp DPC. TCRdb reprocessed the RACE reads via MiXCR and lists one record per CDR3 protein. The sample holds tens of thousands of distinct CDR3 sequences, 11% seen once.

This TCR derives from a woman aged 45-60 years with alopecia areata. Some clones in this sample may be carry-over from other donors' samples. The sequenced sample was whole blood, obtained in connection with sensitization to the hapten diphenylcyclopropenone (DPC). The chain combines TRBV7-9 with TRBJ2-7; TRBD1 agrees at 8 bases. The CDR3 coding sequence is TGTGCCAGCAGCCGTGTGCCAGGGGGCCCTAGCGAGCAGTACTTC. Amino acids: CASSRVPGGPSEQYF.